This entry is about one TCR beta chain. Original processing notes: Amplification of reference gene primers provided the estimated nucleated cell counts. Sequenced by immunoSEQ multiplex PCR; TCRdb stores in-frame clones only, minus some. The DNA gave D and trimming, while V, J and clone size come from that table. The sample records around 18,000 clones, 89% being singletons. The data originate from a study of blood T cell repertoires in COVID-19. Study in general: The United States, Italy and Spain supplied acute and convalescent COVID-19 samples. The analysed material was cDNA or gDNA that came from T cells, B-cell-depleted T cells, or PBMCs.

The sequence derives from a man in his sixties with active COVID-19. The sample was peripheral blood.

In DNA, the CDR3 is TGCGCCAGCAGCTTGGGACAGGGGGACAGAAACACCATATATTTT. Translated: CASSLGQGDRNTIYF. V usage is TRBV5-1 and J usage is TRBJ1-3; 9 bases align to TRBD1. CDR1 is SGHRS, CDR2 YFSETQ, per germline. CDR3 length equals 15 residues. V trimming: 0 bases; J trimming: 5 bases; junction bases outside the gene matches: 3.